This T cell receptor beta chain was sequenced for a study of cytomegalovirus exposure and HLA in healthy donors. Looking at the study overall: Within the Caucasian-associated ancestry cluster were 81% of the roughly 400 genotyped donors.

In germline, CDR1 is LGHNT, CDR2 FRNRAP. V lost 2 bases and J lost 2, with 24 bases in between. The length of the CDR3 is 19 residues. General study results and limits: TCR beta sequences numbering 15,000 to 20,000 were associated with HLA alleles at 0.05 false discovery rate in a later analysis. Later analysis showed TCR association rates varying by HLA locus, highest for DRB1 and lowest for HLA-C. Apparent HLA restriction characterized most CMV-associated TCR beta chains in a later analysis.

This clone has just one count. What it recognizes is unknown. A multiplex PCR was run with 60 Vbeta primers and 13 Jbeta primers. The method was immunoSEQ multiplex PCR; TCRdb's version includes in-frame clones alone and lacks a portion of them. The sample comprises some 89,000 clones, roughly 80% of which are singletons, and under 2% rests with the top ten. The sequence was collected from a woman aged 30 to 39 in good health and CMV-seronegative. V usage is TRBV12-5 and J usage is TRBJ1-2; the D gene is possibly TRBD1 (6 bases). What was sequenced was PBMCs. DNA of the CDR3: TGTGCTAGTGGTTTGTCGCCTTCCGGGACACGAGGGGCCAACTATGGCTACACCTTC. Translation: CASGLSPSGTRGANYGYTF. Combining the CDR3 with reference TRBV12-5 and TRBJ1-2 gives the whole variable domain DARVTQTPRHKVTEMGQEVTMRCQPILGHNTVFWYRQTMMQGLELLAYFRNRAPLDDSGMPKDRFSAEMPDATLATLKIQPSEPRDSAVYFCASGLSPSGTRGANYGYTFGSGTRLTVV.